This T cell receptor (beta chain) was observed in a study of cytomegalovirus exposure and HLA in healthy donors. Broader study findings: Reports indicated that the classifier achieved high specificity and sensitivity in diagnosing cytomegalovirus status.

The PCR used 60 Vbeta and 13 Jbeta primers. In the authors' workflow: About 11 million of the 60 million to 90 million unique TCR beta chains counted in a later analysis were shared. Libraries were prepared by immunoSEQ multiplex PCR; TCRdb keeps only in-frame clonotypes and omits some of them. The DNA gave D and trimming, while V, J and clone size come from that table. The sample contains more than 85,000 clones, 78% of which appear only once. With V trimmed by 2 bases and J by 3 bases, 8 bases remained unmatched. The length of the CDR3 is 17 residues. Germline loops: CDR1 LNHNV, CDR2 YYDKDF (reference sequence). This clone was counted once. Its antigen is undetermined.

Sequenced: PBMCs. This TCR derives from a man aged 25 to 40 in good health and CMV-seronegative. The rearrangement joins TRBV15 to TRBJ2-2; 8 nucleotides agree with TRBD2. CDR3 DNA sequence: TGTGCCACCAGCAGATCGGATAGCGGGACCTACACCGGGGAGCTGTTTTTT. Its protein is CATSRSDSGTYTGELFF.